This is a list of T cell receptor beta chains from one sample in a study. TCRdb itself ran the 5' RACE reads through MiXCR, one entry per CDR3 protein. Of 10,000 or so distinct CDR3 sequences in the sample, 34% were seen once. The sample consisted of Tregs sorted from blood. These receptors all stem from a female donor with breast cancer. Both conserved end residues are part of each CDR3.

v_call: TRBV20-1; j_call: TRBJ2-1; cdr3_aa: CSAFSGRDNEQFF
v_call: TRBV20-1; j_call: TRBJ2-5; cdr3_aa: CSARDFSDQETQYF
v_call: TRBV6-1; j_call: TRBJ2-5; cdr3_aa: CASRRQGTETQYF
v_call: TRBV5-1; j_call: TRBJ2-1; cdr3_aa: CASSLFPQAGGNEQFF
v_call: TRBV5-1; j_call: TRBJ1-1; cdr3_aa: CASSLALGAGRTEAFF
v_call: TRBV18; j_call: TRBJ2-2; cdr3_aa: CASSPGPDSPGELFF
v_call: TRBV9; j_call: TRBJ2-1; cdr3_aa: CASSAARYNEQFF
v_call: TRBV2; j_call: TRBJ2-3; cdr3_aa: CASRVYRTDTQYF
v_call: TRBV7-2; j_call: TRBJ2-3; cdr3_aa: CASRLQGGLWSTDTQYF
v_call: TRBV4-2; j_call: TRBJ2-3; cdr3_aa: CASSGLAGDTQYF
v_call: TRBV7-9; j_call: TRBJ2-1; cdr3_aa: CASSPFWTGNFRNEQFF
v_call: TRBV7-2; j_call: TRBJ2-7; cdr3_aa: CASSLVSCYEQYF
v_call: TRBV6-6; j_call: TRBJ2-7; cdr3_aa: CASRPTGFSYEQYF
v_call: TRBV10-3; j_call: TRBJ1-2; cdr3_aa: CAIRGPNYGYTF
v_call: TRBV6-2/TRBV6-3; j_call: TRBJ2-4; cdr3_aa: CASRPHAVIGIQYF
v_call: TRBV5-5; j_call: TRBJ2-1; cdr3_aa: CASSLPRGSSNEQFF
v_call: TRBV4-3; j_call: TRBJ1-2; cdr3_aa: CASSRGQGGFYGYTF
v_call: TRBV20-1; j_call: TRBJ2-4; cdr3_aa: CSASLWAKKNIQYF
v_call: TRBV2; j_call: TRBJ2-5; cdr3_aa: CASSSGGQETQYF
v_call: TRBV10-3; j_call: TRBJ2-2; cdr3_aa: CAIHGGWNTGELFF
v_call: TRBV6-2/TRBV6-3; j_call: TRBJ2-1; cdr3_aa: CASRARLAGYNEQFF
v_call: TRBV5-1; j_call: TRBJ2-6; cdr3_aa: CASSRRDTGYSGANVLTF
v_call: TRBV6-2/TRBV6-3; j_call: TRBJ1-1; cdr3_aa: CASLADTANTEAFF
v_call: TRBV5-6; j_call: TRBJ2-1; cdr3_aa: CASSLMTGTEYNEQFF
v_call: TRBV15; j_call: TRBJ2-1; cdr3_aa: CATSHLVQGATGQFF
v_call: TRBV4-1; j_call: TRBJ2-1; cdr3_aa: CASSHQDLISYNEQFF
v_call: TRBV20-1; j_call: TRBJ2-7; cdr3_aa: CSARDPSASGVGEQYF
v_call: TRBV7-9; j_call: TRBJ2-2; cdr3_aa: CASSLGTPKLNTGELFF
v_call: TRBV27; j_call: TRBJ1-1; cdr3_aa: CASSFPGSTEAFF
v_call: TRBV4-1; j_call: TRBJ2-1; cdr3_aa: CASSQSAARGTDNEQFF
v_call: TRBV7-9; j_call: TRBJ2-1; cdr3_aa: CASSLGAGLAASFNEQFF
v_call: TRBV20-1; j_call: TRBJ1-5; cdr3_aa: CSASDRGNQPQHF
v_call: TRBV5-1; j_call: TRBJ1-1; cdr3_aa: CASSGQNTEAFF
v_call: TRBV20-1; j_call: TRBJ2-1; cdr3_aa: CSAEQVGAYNEQFF
v_call: TRBV7-6; j_call: TRBJ2-7; cdr3_aa: CASSSRTSGSYEQYF
v_call: TRBV28; j_call: TRBJ1-1; cdr3_aa: CASSSTRGWTEAFF